The 26 T cell receptor beta chains listed next were all sequenced from one sample in a study of blood T cells in healthy people across ages. A sample-barcoded 5' primer and a J-beta primer mix were used in a second PCR of roughly 6 to 11 cycles. TCRdb used MiXCR to reprocess the 5' RACE reads, holding one entry per CDR3 protein. The repertoire has 1 million to 1.2 million distinct CDR3 sequences, 35% to 45% of them found once; the top ten carry less than 15%. The source material was blood. The source is a man aged 18 to 30 in good health.

The V and J genes are TRBV2 and TRBJ1-6, with TRBD1 matching 7 bases. This CDR3 is 14 amino acids long. V lost 6 bases to trimming and J lost 10 bases; unmatched junction nucleotides: 9. Germline CDR1 and CDR2: SNHLY and FYNNEI. CDR3 nucleotides: TGTGCCAGCAGGATGGGAGGGGGCGGATCACCCCTCCACTTT. Its translation: CASRMGGGGSPLHF.

A note on this clonotype: A much bigger clone sits one base away, suggesting this may be a read error. V is TRBV19 and J is TRBJ2-5, with D uncertain. The germline CDR1 and CDR2 sequences are LNHDA and SQIVND (reference sequence). V lost 1 base to trimming and J lost 11 bases, with 14 bases between them. CDR3 length: 13 residues. The CDR3: CASSIGPNNEQYF. The CDR3 DNA reads as TGTGCCAGTAGTATAGGTCCGAACAATGAGCAGTACTTC.

This clonotype was observed a few times. The rearrangement uses TRBV6-5 and TRBJ1-2; tentatively, D is TRBD1 (6 bases). The germline gives CDR1 MNHEY, CDR2 SVGAGI. Trimming pared 0 bases from V and 8 bases from J, leaving 13 bases between. The CDR3 loop spans 14 amino acids. As DNA, the CDR3 is TGTGCCAGCAGTTACTCGATTGGGGGCCGAGGCTACACCTTC. Encoded protein: CASSYSIGGRGYTF.

The chain couples TRBV4-3 to TRBJ1-1, with D maybe TRBD1 (5 bases). V was cut by 6 bases and J by 1 base, with 12 bases left in between. CDR1 LGHNA and CDR2 YSLEER come from the germline V gene. The CDR3 length is 14 residues. The CDR3 bases are TGCGCCAGCAGATACGTGGGGGGGAACACTGAAGCTTTCTTT. Translating it yields CASRYVGGNTEAFF.

The chain combines TRBV7-9 with TRBJ2-7; D is possibly TRBD1 (5 bases). CDR3 length: 12 amino acids. The germline V gene has CDR1 SEHNR and CDR2 FQNEAQ (reference sequence). With 8 bases removed from V and 4 bases from J, the gap between germline ends came to 12 bases. Written as DNA, the CDR3 is TGTGCCAGCGGGGCCTGGGGTTACGAGCAGTACTTC. Residues: CASGAWGYEQYF.

In the case of this clonotype: The junction departs from the called germline gene at one end, perhaps through a read error. The rearrangement uses TRBV7-7 and TRBJ2-1, with D possibly TRBD2 on 6 matching bases. The J call may be in error: the DNA end matches TRBJ2-7 better. This CDR3 comprises 13 residues. Germline-derived CDR1 and CDR2 are SSHAT and FNYEAQ (reference sequence). The CDR3 DNA is TGTGCTAGCAGCCCCCAGGACTACAATGAGCAGTACTTC. Translating gives CASSPQDYNEQYF.

The chain employs TRBV6-5 and TRBJ1-1; D might be TRBD1 (5 bases). The V gene's germline CDR1 is MNHEY and CDR2 SVGAGI. Trimming stripped 2 bases from V and 0 bases from J, with 10 bases between. The CDR3 is made up of 15 amino acids. The CDR3 region has the DNA TGTGCCAGCAGTTACGGGACGGCGTTGAACACTGAAGCTTTCTTT. Amino acids: CASSYGTALNTEAFF.

The chain combines TRBV20-1 with TRBJ1-2; a weak D match, TRBD1 (6 bases). The CDR3 covers 14 residues. Germline CDR1 reads DFQATT; CDR2 reads SNEGSKA (reference sequence). Trimming shortened V by 1 base and J by 3 bases, and 12 bases separated the two germline ends. CDR3 protein: CSARAAGTYYGYTF. The CDR3 nucleotides are TGCAGTGCTAGAGCCGCCGGGACATACTATGGCTACACCTTC.

The chain couples TRBV20-1 to TRBJ1-2; D call uncertain. The germline V gene has CDR1 DFQATT and CDR2 SNEGSKA (reference sequence). The CDR3 runs 10 residues. The CDR3 nucleotides read TGCAGGGATACGACCGGAGGCTACACCTTC. The encoded protein is CRDTTGGYTF.

V usage is TRBV20-1 and J usage is TRBJ2-7, with 11 positions matching TRBD2. This CDR3 spans 14 amino acids. With V trimmed by 6 bases and J by 7 bases, 11 bases remained unmatched. The germline CDR1 and CDR2 sequences are DFQATT and SNEGSKA (reference sequence). DNA for the CDR3: TGCAGTGCAATAACCGGGACTAGCGGCAATGAGCAGTACTTC. Its protein product is CSAITGTSGNEQYF.

This clonotype was counted between two and nine times. This chain links TRBV4-1 with TRBJ2-5; possible D gene TRBD2, 6 bases. The CDR3 has 16 amino acids. Germline values: CDR1 MGHRA, CDR2 YSYEKL. V was cut by 3 bases and J by 3 bases, with 17 bases left in between. The CDR3 DNA is TGCGCCAGCAGCCATGCGGGGCAGGTCGACAAAGAGACCCAGTACTTC. Translated, it gives CASSHAGQVDKETQYF.

J is TRBJ2-1 and V is TRBV20-1, with D possibly being TRBD1 (6 bases). Deletions cut 0 bases from V and 10 bases from J, with 22 bases between. The CDR3 contains 16 residues. Germline CDR1 reads DFQATT; CDR2 reads SNEGSKA (reference sequence). CDR3 protein: CSARDTTQGYSYEQFF. The CDR3 DNA follows: TGCAGTGCTAGAGATACCACCCAGGGGTACTCCTACGAGCAGTTCTTC.

This clonotype was picked up a small number of times. The chain has TRBV27 and TRBJ1-1, with a tentative D call TRBD1 (6 bases). Trimming stripped 3 bases from V and 0 bases from J, with 17 bases between. Germline lookup yields CDR1 MNHEY and CDR2 SMNVEV (reference sequence). This CDR3 spans 17 amino acids. The CDR3 here is CASSFARGSPMNTEAFF. The CDR3 bases are TGTGCCAGCAGTTTCGCGAGGGGGTCCCCTATGAACACTGAAGCTTTCTTT.

This clonotype occurred a few times. The genes are TRBV12-3 or TRBV12-4 and TRBJ1-2, with D maybe TRBD1 (5 bases). Trimming left V 6 bases short and J 8 bases short, with 16 bases between. The CDR3 is 13 amino acids. CDR3 in DNA: TGTGCCAGCAGGCCAGGGCTGATCGGGGGCTACACCTTC. Protein: CASRPGLIGGYTF.

The V gene is TRBV16, the J gene TRBJ2-3, with D possibly being TRBD2 (5 bases). The germline V gene encodes CDR1 KGHSY and CDR2 FQNENV. This CDR3 contains 14 residues. V shed 4 bases and J shed 2 bases, with 10 bases lying between them. CDR3 region: CASSRPGDTDTQYF. CDR3 DNA: TGTGCCAGCAGCCGCCCCGGGGACACAGATACGCAGTATTTT.

J is TRBJ2-2 and V is TRBV9, with D unresolved. Trimming removed 4 bases at V and 5 bases at J, with 21 bases between. The CDR3 consists of 17 residues. Germline assignment: CDR1 SGDLS and CDR2 YYNGEE. The CDR3 nucleotides are TGTGCCAGCAGCCCCTTGGCTGGAACAGATAGGACCGGGGAGCTGTTTTTT. It codes for CASSPLAGTDRTGELFF.

This clonotype was seen more than once but under ten times. The rearrangement uses TRBV7-3 and TRBJ1-2; D possibly corresponds to TRBD1 (6 bases). CDR1 is SGHTA and CDR2 is FQGTGA in the germline V gene. V dropped 5 bases and J dropped 2 bases, with 18 bases sitting between them. The CDR3 has 16 residues. CDR3 sequence (DNA): TGTGCCAGCAGCCTGAACCCGGACAGTTCGAACTATGGCTACACCTTC. Its translation is CASSLNPDSSNYGYTF.

V usage is TRBV30 and J usage is TRBJ2-3; 7 nucleotides agree with TRBD1. The CDR3 has 16 amino acids. CDR1 GTSNPN and CDR2 SVGIG come from the germline V gene (reference sequence). Germline trimming cut 6 bases from V and 2 bases from J; bases unmatched to any gene: 14. CDR3 nucleotides: TGTGCCTGCAGAAACTCCGGGACAGATGTCACAGATACGCAGTATTTT. Amino acid sequence: CACRNSGTDVTDTQYF.

Written as DNA, the CDR3 is TGTGCCAGCAGTTTCAACGGGGATAACTATGGCTACACCTTC. Its protein is CASSFNGDNYGYTF. The rearrangement uses TRBV27 and TRBJ1-2; no firm D call. CDR1 and CDR2 from the germline V gene are MNHEY and SMNVEV (reference sequence). This CDR3 has 14 amino acids. Trimming pared 3 bases from V and 1 base from J, leaving 9 bases between.

The V gene is TRBV7-2, the J gene TRBJ2-1, with TRBD2 identical over 10 bases. CDR3 size: 17 residues. V was clipped by 4 bases and J by 6 bases; unmatched bases: 12. CDR1 and CDR2 from the germline V gene are SGHTA and FQGNSA. This CDR3 reads CASSYTPLAGILNEQFF. The CDR3 nucleotides are TGTGCCAGCAGCTATACCCCACTAGCGGGGATCCTCAATGAGCAGTTCTTC.

This clonotype was seen once. The chain is built from TRBV5-1 and TRBJ1-1, with 11 bases identical to TRBD1. There are 17 residues in the CDR3. Looked up from germline, CDR1 is SGHRS and CDR2 is YFSETQ. With 4 bases clipped from V and 6 bases from J, the junction kept 14 bases outside the gene matches. CDR3 in amino acids: CASSVSGTGGVGAEAFF. The CDR3 DNA sequence: TGCGCCAGCAGCGTATCCGGGACAGGGGGTGTGGGGGCTGAAGCTTTCTTT.

In this sample, this clonotype turned up a few times. The chain employs TRBV9 and TRBJ1-5, with TRBD1 matching over 7 bases. Trimming removed 4 bases from V and 4 bases from J; junction bases left unmatched: 5. The CDR3 spans 14 residues. Germline V gives CDR1 SGDLS, CDR2 YYNGEE. Written as DNA, the CDR3 is TGTGCCAGCAGCCGCGGGACAGTGAATCAGCCCCAGCATTTT. Its protein product is CASSRGTVNQPQHF.

This chain links TRBV20-1 with TRBJ1-4; no clear D. Deletions cut 1 base from V and 1 base from J, with 16 bases between. Germline lookup yields CDR1 DFQATT and CDR2 SNEGSKA (reference sequence). The CDR3 sequence is 17 residues long. CDR3 amino acids: CSARATGGVGTNEKLFF. In nucleotides, the CDR3 is TGCAGTGCTAGAGCCACTGGCGGGGTGGGAACTAATGAAAAACTGTTTTTT.

Comment on this clonotype: This may stem from a read error, because a much larger clone lies one nucleotide away. The gene calls are TRBV20-1 and TRBJ2-3; D gene uncertain. Germline V gene lookup returns CDR1 DFQATT and CDR2 SNEGSKA (reference sequence). V lost 1 base, J lost 5 bases, and 10 bases lay in between. The CDR3 is 13 residues long. CDR3 bases: TGCAGTGCTAGAGCGACGTTTGGAGATACGCAGTATTTT. It specifies CSARATFGDTQYF.

Here the CDR3 DNA reads TGCAGTGCTACAATGGGCAGGGGGAATTCACCCCTCCACTTT. Encoded protein: CSATMGRGNSPLHF. The genes are TRBV20-1 and TRBJ1-6; 7 nucleotides align to TRBD1. The V gene's germline CDR1 is DFQATT and CDR2 SNEGSKA (reference sequence). The CDR3 consists of 14 residues. V lost 4 bases and J lost 7; bases outside the gene matches: 7.

Only a few counts were recorded for this clonotype. The chain has TRBV7-4 and TRBJ1-5; D is unresolved. The CDR3 loop spans 12 amino acids. Germline loops: CDR1 SGHVT, CDR2 SQSDAQ. The ends were cut back, 2 bases at V and 6 bases at J, with 5 bases in the middle. The CDR3 DNA reads TGTGCCAGCAGCTTAAGCTCTCAGCCCCAGCATTTT. Protein: CASSLSSQPQHF.